This TCR beta chain is drawn from a study of T-cell reconstitution after alpha-beta-depleted transplantation in children. During its preparation, the TCRbeta library received unique molecular identifiers. Each CDR3 protein is one row after TCRdb ran MiXCR on the PCR reads. Among about 410,000 distinct CDR3 sequences, just over 20% were seen once, and the ten largest hold 3.5% to 4%. This CDR3 has 14 amino acids. V is TRBV21-1 and J is TRBJ2-7; no check of the table's D call, TRBD1, against the DNA was made. TRBV21-1 is a recognized pseudogene. This receptor was obtained from a human donor who donated a stem cell graft to a child with acute myeloid leukemia. Sequences were derived from PBMCs from the stem cell graft donor, sampled from the stem cell graft. The DNA for the CDR3 is TGTGCCAGCAGCAAAGCAGGGGGACGGTACGAGCAGTACTTC. It translates to CASSKAGGRYEQYF.